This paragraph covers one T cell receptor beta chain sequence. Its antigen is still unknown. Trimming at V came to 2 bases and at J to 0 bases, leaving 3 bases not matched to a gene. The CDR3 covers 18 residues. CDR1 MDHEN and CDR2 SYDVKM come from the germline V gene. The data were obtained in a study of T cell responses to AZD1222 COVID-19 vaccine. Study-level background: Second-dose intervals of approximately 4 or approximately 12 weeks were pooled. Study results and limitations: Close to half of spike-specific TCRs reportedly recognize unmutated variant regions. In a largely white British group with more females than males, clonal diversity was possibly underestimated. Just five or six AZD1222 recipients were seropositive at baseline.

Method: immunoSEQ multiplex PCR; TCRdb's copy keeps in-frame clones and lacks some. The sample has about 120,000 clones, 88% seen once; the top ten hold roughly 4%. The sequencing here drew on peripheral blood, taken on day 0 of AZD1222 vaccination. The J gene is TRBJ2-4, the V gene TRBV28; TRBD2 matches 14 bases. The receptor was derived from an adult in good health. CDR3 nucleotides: TGTGCCAGCAGTTTAATGACTAGCGGGGGGGTAGCCAAAAACATTCAGTACTTC. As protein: CASSLMTSGGVAKNIQYF.